This T cell receptor (beta chain) was obtained from a study of cytomegalovirus exposure and HLA in healthy donors. PCR used 60 Vbeta primers and 13 Jbeta primers. The method was immunoSEQ multiplex PCR; TCRdb's version includes in-frame clones alone and lacks a portion of them. The sample table sets out 130,000 to 150,000 clones. On this clone: Its antigen is currently unknown.

Regarding the study as a whole: What a later analysis showed was that several of the most significant clusters appeared linked to common viral pathogens.

The CDR3 runs 13 residues. V gave up 0 bases and J gave up 11 bases, with 11 bases separating them. CDR1 is MGHRA, CDR2 YSYEKL, per germline. The genes are TRBV4-1 and TRBJ2-1; D might be TRBD2 (5 bases). This TCR was sampled from a man in his forties in good health and CMV-seronegative. Input material: PBMCs. The CDR3 reads CASSQDSAQQQFF. The CDR3, as DNA: TGCGCCAGCAGCCAAGATAGCGCTCAACAGCAGTTCTTC.